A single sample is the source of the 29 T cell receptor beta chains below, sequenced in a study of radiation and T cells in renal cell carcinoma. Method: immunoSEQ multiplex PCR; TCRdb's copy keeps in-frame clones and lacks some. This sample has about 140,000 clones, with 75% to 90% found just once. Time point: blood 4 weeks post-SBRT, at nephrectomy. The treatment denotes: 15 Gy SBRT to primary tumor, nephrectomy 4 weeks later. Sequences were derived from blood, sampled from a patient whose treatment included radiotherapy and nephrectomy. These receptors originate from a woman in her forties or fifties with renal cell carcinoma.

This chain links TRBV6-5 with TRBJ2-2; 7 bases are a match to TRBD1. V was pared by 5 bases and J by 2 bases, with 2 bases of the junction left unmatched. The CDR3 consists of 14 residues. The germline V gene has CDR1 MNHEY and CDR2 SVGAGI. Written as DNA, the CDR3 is TGTGCCAGCAGTCGGGACAGCAACACCGGGGAGCTGTTTTTT. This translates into CASSRDSNTGELFF.

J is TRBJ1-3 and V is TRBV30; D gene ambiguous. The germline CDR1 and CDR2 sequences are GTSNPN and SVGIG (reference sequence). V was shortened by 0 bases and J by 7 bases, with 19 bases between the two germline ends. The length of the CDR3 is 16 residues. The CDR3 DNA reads TGTGCCTGGAGTGTAGGCGGATCATTGACTAGCAACACCATATATTTT. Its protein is CAWSVGGSLTSNTIYF.

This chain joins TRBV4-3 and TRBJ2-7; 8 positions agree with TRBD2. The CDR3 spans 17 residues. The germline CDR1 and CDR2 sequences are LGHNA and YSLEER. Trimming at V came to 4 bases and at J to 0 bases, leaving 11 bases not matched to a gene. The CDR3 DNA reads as TGCGCCAGCAGCCCAGACCGAAGCGGGAGTAGCTCCTACGAGCAGTACTTC. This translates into CASSPDRSGSSSYEQYF.

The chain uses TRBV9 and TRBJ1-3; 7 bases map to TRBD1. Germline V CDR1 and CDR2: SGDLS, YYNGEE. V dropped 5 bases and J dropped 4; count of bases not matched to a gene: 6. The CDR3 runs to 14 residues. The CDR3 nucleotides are TGTGCCAGCAGTTACAGGGGAGCCGGAAACACCATATATTTT. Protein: CASSYRGAGNTIYF.

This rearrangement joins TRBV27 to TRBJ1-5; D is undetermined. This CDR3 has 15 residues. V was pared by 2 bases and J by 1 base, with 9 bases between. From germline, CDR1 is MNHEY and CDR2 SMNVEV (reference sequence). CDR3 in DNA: TGTGCCAGCAGTTTAACTGGCAGGAGCAATCAGCCCCAGCATTTT. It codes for CASSLTGRSNQPQHF.

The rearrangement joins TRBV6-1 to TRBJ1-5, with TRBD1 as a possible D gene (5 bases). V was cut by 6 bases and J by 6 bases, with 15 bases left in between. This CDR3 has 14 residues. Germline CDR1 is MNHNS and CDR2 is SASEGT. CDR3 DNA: TGTGCCAGCAGGGGGGAAGACCTCGGTCAGCCCCAGCATTTT. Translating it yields CASRGEDLGQPQHF.

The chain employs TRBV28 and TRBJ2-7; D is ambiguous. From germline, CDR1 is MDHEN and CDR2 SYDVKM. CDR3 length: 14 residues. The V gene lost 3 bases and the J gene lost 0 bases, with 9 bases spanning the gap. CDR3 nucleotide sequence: TGTGCCAGCAGTTTCGGTAAGTTCTCCTACGAGCAGTACTTC. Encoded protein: CASSFGKFSYEQYF.

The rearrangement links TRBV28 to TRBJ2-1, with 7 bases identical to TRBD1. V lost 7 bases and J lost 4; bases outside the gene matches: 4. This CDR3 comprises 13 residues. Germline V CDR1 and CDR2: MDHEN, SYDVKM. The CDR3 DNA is TGTGCCAGCATTGAACAGGGGTACAATGAGCAGTTCTTC. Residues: CASIEQGYNEQFF.

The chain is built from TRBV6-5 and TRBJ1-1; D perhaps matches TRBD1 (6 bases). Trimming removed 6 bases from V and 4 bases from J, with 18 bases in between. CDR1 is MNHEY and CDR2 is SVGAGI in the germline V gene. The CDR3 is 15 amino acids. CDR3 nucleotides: TGTGCCAGCAGCCGCCCCCTCGGGACACCCACTGAAGCTTTCTTT. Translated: CASSRPLGTPTEAFF.

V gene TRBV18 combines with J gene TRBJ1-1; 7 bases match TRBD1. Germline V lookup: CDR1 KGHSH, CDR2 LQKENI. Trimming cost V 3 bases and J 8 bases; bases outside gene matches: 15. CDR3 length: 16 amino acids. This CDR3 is CASSPRSGDRVPEAFF. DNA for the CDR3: TGTGCCAGCTCACCCAGGAGCGGTGACAGGGTCCCCGAAGCTTTCTTT.

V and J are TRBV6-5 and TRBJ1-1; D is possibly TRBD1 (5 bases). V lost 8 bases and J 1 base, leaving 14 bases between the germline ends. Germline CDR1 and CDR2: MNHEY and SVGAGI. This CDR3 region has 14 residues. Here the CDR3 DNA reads TGTGCCAGCCGAGCGGGGGATCAGAACACTGAAGCTTTCTTT. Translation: CASRAGDQNTEAFF.

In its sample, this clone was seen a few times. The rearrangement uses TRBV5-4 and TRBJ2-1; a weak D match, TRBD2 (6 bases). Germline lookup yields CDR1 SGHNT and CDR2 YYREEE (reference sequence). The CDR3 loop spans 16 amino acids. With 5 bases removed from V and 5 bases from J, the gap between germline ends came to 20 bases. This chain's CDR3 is CASRTNRDSVNNEQFF. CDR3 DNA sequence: TGTGCCAGCAGGACCAACCGGGACTCCGTGAACAATGAGCAGTTCTTC.

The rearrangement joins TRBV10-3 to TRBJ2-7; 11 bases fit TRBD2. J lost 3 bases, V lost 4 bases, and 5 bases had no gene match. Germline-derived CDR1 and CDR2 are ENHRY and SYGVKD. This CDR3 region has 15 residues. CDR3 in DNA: TGTGCCATCAGTGGGGGGACTAGCGGATTCTACGAGCAGTACTTC. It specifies CAISGGTSGFYEQYF.

The CDR3, as DNA: TGTGCCAGCAGCTTAGCGGGGAGGCAGGAGACCCAGTACTTC. Translating it yields CASSLAGRQETQYF. The J gene is TRBJ2-5, the V gene TRBV7-2; the D gene is possibly TRBD2 (6 bases). The CDR3 runs 14 residues. Trimming pared 0 bases from V and 5 bases from J, leaving 10 bases between. Germline V lookup: CDR1 SGHTA, CDR2 FQGNSA.

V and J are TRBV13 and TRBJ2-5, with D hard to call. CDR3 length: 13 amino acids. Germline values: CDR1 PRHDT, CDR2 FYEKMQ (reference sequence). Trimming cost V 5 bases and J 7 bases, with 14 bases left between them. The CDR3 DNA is TGTGCCAGCAGCGTGACAAATTTGAGGACCCAGTACTTC. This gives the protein CASSVTNLRTQYF.

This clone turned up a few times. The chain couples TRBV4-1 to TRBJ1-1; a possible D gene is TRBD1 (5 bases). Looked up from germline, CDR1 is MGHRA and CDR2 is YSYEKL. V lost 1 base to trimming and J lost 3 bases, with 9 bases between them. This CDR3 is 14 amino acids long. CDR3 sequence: CASSQVGRDTEAFF. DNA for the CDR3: TGCGCCAGCAGCCAAGTGGGGCGGGACACTGAAGCTTTCTTT.

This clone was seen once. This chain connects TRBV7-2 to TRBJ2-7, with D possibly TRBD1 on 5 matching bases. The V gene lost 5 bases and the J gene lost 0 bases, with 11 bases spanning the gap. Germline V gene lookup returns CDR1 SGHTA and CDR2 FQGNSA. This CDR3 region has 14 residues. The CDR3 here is CASSRQTSSYEQYF. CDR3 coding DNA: TGTGCCAGCAGCCGACAGACGAGCTCCTACGAGCAGTACTTC. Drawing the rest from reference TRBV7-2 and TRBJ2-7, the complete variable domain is GAGVSQSPSNKVTEKGKDVELRCDPISGHTALYWYRQSLGQGLEFLIYFQGNSAPDKSGLPSDRFSAERTGGSVSTLTIQRTQQEDSAVYLCASSRQTSSYEQYFGPGTRLTVT.

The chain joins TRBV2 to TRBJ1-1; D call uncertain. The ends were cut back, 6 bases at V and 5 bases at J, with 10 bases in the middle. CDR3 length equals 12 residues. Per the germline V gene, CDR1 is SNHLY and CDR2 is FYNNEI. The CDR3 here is CASRVWETEAFF. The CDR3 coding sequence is TGTGCCAGCAGAGTGTGGGAGACTGAAGCTTTCTTT.

In DNA form, the CDR3 reads TGTGCCAGCAGCCGCCGGGACGAGCTCTACGAGCAGTACTTC. Protein sequence: CASSRRDELYEQYF. The chain couples TRBV5-4 to TRBJ2-5; possibly TRBD1 or TRBD2 for D (5 bases each). The last part of the DNA fits TRBJ2-7 better; the J call may be wrong. This CDR3 spans 14 amino acids. Per the germline V gene, CDR1 is SGHNT and CDR2 is YYREEE (reference sequence).

CDR3 region: CASSATENTYEQYF. CDR3 nucleotides: TGTGCCAGCAGTGCGACAGAAAACACCTACGAGCAGTACTTC. The chain recombines TRBV6-4 with TRBJ2-7, with D perhaps TRBD1 (5 bases). Germline assignment: CDR1 MRHNA and CDR2 SNTAGT. The CDR3 covers 14 residues. The germline V and J ends were trimmed by 4 bases and 2 bases, with 12 bases remaining between them.

The DNA of the CDR3 is TGTGCCAGCTCACAGAGCGACCTCAGGGAGACCCAGTACTTC. It translates to CASSQSDLRETQYF. V is TRBV18 and J is TRBJ2-5; D remains ambiguous. CDR3 length: 14 amino acids. The germline V gene has CDR1 KGHSH and CDR2 LQKENI. V was trimmed by 4 bases and J by 5 bases, leaving 14 bases between them.

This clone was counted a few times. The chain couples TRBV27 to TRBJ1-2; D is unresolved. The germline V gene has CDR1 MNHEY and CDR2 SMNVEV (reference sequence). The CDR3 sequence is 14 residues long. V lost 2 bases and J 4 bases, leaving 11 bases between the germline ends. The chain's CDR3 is CASSLTGGTYGYTF. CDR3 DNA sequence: TGTGCCAGCAGTTTAACGGGCGGCACCTATGGCTACACCTTC.

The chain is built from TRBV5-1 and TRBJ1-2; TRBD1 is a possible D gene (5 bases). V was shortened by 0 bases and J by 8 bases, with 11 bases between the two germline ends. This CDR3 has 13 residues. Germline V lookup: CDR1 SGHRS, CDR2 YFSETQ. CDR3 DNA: TGCGCCAGCAGCTTGGAGGCGGAGGGGGGCTACACCTTC. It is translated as CASSLEAEGGYTF.

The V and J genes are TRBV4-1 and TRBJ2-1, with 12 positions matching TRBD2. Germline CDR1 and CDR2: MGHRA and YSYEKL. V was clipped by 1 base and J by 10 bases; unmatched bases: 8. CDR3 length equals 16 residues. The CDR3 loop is CASSQGRLAGGQEQFF. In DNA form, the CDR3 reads TGCGCCAGCAGCCAAGGGCGGCTAGCGGGGGGGCAGGAGCAGTTCTTC.

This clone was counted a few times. Here the CDR3 reads CASSGHQGAVEKLFF. The CDR3 bases are TGTGCCAGCAGCGGTCATCAGGGGGCGGTGGAAAAACTGTTTTTT. V is TRBV9 and J is TRBJ1-4, with 8 bases fitting TRBD1. The CDR3 is 15 amino acids. Germline assignment: CDR1 SGDLS and CDR2 YYNGEE. The ends lost 3 bases at V and 8 bases at J; junction bases unmatched: 9.

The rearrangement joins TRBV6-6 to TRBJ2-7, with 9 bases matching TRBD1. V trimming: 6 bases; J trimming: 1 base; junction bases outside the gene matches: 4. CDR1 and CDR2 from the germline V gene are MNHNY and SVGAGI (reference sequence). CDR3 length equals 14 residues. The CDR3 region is CASRTGGRSYEQYF. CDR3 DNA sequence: TGTGCCAGCAGGACAGGGGGAAGGTCCTACGAGCAGTACTTC.

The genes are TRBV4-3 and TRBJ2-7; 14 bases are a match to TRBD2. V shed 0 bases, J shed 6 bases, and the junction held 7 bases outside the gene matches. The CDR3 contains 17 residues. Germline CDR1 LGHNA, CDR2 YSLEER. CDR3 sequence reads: CASSQDRGLAGASEQYF. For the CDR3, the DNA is TGCGCCAGCAGCCAAGACCGGGGACTAGCGGGAGCATCCGAGCAGTACTTC.

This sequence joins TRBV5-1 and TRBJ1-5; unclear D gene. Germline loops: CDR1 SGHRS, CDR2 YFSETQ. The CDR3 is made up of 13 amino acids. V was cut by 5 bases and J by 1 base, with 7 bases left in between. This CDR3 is CASSPGSNQPQHF. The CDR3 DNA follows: TGCGCCAGCAGTCCGGGGAGCAATCAGCCCCAGCATTTT.

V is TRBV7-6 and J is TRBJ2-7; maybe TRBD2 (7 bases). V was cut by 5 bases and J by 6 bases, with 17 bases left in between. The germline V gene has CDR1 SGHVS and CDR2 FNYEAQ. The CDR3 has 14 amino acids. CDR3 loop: CASSKGGGSGEQYF. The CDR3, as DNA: TGTGCCAGCAGCAAAGGCGGGGGCTCGGGCGAGCAGTACTTC.